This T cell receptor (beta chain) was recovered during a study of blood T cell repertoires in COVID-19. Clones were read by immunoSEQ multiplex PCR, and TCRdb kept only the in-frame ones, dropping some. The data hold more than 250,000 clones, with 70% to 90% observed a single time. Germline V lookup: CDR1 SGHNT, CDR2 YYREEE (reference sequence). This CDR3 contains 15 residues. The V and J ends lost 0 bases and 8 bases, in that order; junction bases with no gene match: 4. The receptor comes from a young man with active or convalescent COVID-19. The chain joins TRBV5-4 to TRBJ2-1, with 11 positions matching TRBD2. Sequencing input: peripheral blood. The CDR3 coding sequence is TGTGCCAGCAGCTTGGGACTAGCGGGAATAGATGAGCAGTTCTTC. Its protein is CASSLGLAGIDEQFF.